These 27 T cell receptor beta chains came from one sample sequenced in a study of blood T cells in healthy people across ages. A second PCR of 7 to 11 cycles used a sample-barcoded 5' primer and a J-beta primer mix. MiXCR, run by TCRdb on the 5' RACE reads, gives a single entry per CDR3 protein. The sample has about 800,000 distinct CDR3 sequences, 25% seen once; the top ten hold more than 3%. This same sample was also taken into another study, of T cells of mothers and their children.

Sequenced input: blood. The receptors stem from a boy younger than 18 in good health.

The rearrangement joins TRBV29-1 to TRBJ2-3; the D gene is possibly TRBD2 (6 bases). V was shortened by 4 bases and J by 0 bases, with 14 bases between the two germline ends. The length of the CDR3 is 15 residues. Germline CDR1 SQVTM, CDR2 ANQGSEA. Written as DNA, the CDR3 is TGCAGCGTTGTGGAGGGCCTTTTTAGCACAGATACGCAGTATTTT. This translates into CSVVEGLFSTDTQYF.

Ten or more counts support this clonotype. CDR3 region: CASSLHGIQETQYF. The CDR3, as DNA: TGTGCCAGCAGTTTACACGGGATACAAGAGACCCAGTACTTC. The rearrangement links TRBV28 to TRBJ2-5; D might be TRBD2 (5 bases). The CDR3 has 14 amino acids. Germline assignment: CDR1 MDHEN and CDR2 SYDVKM. Between the trimmed V and J ends, which lost 2 bases and 2 bases, there was a span of 9 bases. The variable domain in full, completed from reference TRBV28 and TRBJ2-5, reads DVKVTQSSRYLVKRTGEKVFLECVQDMDHENMFWYRQDPGLGLRLIYFSYDVKMKEKGDIPEGYSVSREKKERFSLILESASTNQTSMYLCASSLHGIQETQYFGPGTRLLVL.

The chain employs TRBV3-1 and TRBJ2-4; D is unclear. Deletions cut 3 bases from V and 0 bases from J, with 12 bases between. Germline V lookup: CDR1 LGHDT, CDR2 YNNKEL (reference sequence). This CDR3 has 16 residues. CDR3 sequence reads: CASSHPGELAKNIQYF. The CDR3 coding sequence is TGTGCCAGCAGCCACCCCGGAGAGTTAGCCAAAAACATTCAGTACTTC.

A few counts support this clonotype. CDR3 in amino acids: CASSSQYGVGSPLHF. As DNA, the CDR3 is TGTGCCAGCAGCTCACAGTACGGGGTTGGTTCACCCCTCCACTTT. The V call is TRBV7-6, the J call TRBJ1-6; D gene uncertain. CDR1 and CDR2 (germline): SGHVS, FNYEAQ. This CDR3 is built from 15 residues. Trimming removed 4 bases at V and 9 bases at J, with 16 bases between.

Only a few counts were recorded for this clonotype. CDR3 in amino acids: CASSLQGEPSYEQYF. In DNA form, the CDR3 reads TGTGCCAGCAGTTTGCAGGGTGAACCCTCCTACGAGCAGTACTTC. The rearrangement uses TRBV28 and TRBJ2-7; D is perhaps TRBD1 (5 bases). Germline V lookup: CDR1 MDHEN, CDR2 SYDVKM. The V and J ends lost 3 bases and 0 bases respectively, with 12 bases between them. This CDR3 region has 15 residues. The variable domain in full, with the rest retrieved from reference TRBV28 and TRBJ2-7, is DVKVTQSSRYLVKRTGEKVFLECVQDMDHENMFWYRQDPGLGLRLIYFSYDVKMKEKGDIPEGYSVSREKKERFSLILESASTNQTSMYLCASSLQGEPSYEQYFGPGTRLTVT.

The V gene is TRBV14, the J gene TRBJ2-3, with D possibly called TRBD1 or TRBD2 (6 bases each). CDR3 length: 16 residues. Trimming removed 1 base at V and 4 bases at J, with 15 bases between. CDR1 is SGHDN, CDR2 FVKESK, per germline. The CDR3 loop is CASSQGWGAVADTQYF. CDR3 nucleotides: TGTGCCAGCAGCCAAGGGTGGGGGGCAGTCGCAGATACGCAGTATTTT.

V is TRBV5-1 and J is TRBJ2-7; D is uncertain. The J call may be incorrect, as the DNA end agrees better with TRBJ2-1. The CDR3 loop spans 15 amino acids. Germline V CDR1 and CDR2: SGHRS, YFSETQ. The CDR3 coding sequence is TGCGCCAGCAGCGCAGTCTCATACTTATACAATGAGCAGTTCTTC. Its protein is CASSAVSYLYNEQFF.

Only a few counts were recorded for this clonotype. CDR3 DNA: TGCAGCGTTGAAAACACCGGGGAGCTGTTTTTT. It codes for CSVENTGELFF. This rearrangement joins TRBV29-1 to TRBJ2-2; D call uncertain. Trimming cost V 2 bases and J 2 bases, with 0 bases left between them. Germline V gene lookup returns CDR1 SQVTM and CDR2 ANQGSEA. The CDR3 is made up of 11 amino acids.

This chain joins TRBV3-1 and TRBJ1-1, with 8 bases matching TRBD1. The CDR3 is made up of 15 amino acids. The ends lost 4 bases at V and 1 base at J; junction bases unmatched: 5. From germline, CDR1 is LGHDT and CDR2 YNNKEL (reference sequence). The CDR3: CASSRPGTGNTEAFF. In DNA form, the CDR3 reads TGTGCCAGCAGCCGTCCCGGGACAGGGAACACTGAAGCTTTCTTT.

Written as DNA, the CDR3 is TGCAGTGCTAGAGGATCACAGGGTACCTACTACGAGCAGTACTTC. This translates into CSARGSQGTYYEQYF. J is TRBJ2-7 and V is TRBV20-1; D perhaps matches TRBD1 (6 bases). The germline CDR1 and CDR2 sequences are DFQATT and SNEGSKA (reference sequence). Trimming cost V 1 base and J 3 bases, with 16 bases left between them. CDR3 size: 15 residues.

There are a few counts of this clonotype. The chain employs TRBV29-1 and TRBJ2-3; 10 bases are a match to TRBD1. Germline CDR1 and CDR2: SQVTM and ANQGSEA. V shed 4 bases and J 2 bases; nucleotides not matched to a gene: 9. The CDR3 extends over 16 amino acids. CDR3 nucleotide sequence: TGCAGCGTTGTCCCCGGGACAGGGGACTTCACAGATACGCAGTATTTT. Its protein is CSVVPGTGDFTDTQYF.

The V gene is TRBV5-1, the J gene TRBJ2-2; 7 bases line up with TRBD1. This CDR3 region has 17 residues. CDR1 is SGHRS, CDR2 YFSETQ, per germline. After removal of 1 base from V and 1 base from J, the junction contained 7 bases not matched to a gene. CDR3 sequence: CASSLPRDRMNTGELFF. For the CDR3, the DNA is TGCGCCAGCAGCTTGCCGAGGGACAGAATGAACACCGGGGAGCTGTTTTTT.

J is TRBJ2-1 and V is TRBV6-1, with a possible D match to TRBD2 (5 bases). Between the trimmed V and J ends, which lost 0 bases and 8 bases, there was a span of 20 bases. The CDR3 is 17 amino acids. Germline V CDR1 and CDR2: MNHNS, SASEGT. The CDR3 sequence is CASSEALVVEVGDEQFF. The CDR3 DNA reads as TGTGCCAGCAGTGAAGCGCTAGTGGTGGAGGTAGGCGATGAGCAGTTCTTC.

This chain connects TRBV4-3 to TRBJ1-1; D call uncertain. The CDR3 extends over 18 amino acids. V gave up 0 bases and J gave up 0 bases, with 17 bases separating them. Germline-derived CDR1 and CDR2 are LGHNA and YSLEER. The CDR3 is CASSQEGILSSMNTEAFF. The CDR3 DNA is TGCGCCAGCAGCCAAGAAGGGATCCTTTCGAGTATGAACACTGAAGCTTTCTTT.

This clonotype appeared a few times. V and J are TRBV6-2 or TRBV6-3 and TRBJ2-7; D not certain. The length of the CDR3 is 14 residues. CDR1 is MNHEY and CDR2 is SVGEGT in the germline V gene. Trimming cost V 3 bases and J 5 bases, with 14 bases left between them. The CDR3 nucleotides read TGTGCCAGCAGTTATAGTCCAGTGGCGAACGAGCAGTACTTC. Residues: CASSYSPVANEQYF.

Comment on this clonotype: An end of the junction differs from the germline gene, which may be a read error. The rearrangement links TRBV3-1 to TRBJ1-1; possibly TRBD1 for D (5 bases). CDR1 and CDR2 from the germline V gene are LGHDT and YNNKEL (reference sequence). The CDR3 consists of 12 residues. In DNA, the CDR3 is TGTGCCAGCAGCCAGGCGGGGCAAGAAGCTTCCTTT. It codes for CASSQAGQEASF.

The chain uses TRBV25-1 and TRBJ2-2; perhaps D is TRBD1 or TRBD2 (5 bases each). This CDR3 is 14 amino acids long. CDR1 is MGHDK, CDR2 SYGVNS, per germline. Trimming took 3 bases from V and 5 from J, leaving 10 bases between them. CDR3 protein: CASSEHGGTGELFF. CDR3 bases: TGTGCCAGCAGTGAGCATGGGGGAACCGGGGAGCTGTTTTTT. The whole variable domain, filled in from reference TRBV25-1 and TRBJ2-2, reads EADIYQTPRYLVIGTGKKITLECSQTMGHDKMYWYQQDPGMELHLIHYSYGVNSTEKGDLSSESTVSRIRTEHFPLTLESARPSHTSQYLCASSEHGGTGELFFGEGSRLTVL.

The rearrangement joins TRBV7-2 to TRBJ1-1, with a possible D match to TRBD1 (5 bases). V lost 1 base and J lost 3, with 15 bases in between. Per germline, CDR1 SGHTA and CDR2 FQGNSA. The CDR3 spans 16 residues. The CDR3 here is CASSLVPAGLDTEAFF. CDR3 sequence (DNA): TGTGCCAGCAGCTTAGTCCCGGCAGGGCTGGACACTGAAGCTTTCTTT.

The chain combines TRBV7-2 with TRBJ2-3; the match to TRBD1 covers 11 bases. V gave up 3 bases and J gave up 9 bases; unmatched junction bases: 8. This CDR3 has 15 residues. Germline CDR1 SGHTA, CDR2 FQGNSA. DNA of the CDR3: TGTGCCAGCAGCTTCACCGGGACAGGGGGGAACACGCAGTATTTT. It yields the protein CASSFTGTGGNTQYF.

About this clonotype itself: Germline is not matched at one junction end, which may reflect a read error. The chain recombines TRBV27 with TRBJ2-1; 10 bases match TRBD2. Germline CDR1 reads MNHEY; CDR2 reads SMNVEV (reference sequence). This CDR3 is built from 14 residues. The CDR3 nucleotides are TGTGTCAGCAGTTCTAGCGGGAGTAGTAATGAGCAGTTCTTC. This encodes CVSSSSGSSNEQFF.

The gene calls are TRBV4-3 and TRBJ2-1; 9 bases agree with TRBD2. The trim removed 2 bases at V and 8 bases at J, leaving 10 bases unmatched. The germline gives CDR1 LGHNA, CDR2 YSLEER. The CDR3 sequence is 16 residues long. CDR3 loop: CASSQSRLAVMDEQFF. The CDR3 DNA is TGCGCCAGCAGCCAATCGCGACTAGCGGTGATGGATGAGCAGTTCTTC.

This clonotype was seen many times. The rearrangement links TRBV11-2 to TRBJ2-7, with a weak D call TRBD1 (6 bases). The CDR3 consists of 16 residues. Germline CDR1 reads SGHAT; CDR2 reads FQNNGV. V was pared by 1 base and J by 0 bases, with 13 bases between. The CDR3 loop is CASSLVQGIFSYEQYF. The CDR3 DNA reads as TGTGCCAGCAGCTTAGTCCAGGGGATCTTCTCCTACGAGCAGTACTTC.

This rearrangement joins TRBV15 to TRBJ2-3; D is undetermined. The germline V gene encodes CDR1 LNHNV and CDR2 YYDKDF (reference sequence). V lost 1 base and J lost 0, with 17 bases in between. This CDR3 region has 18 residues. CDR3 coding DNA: TGTGCCACCAGCAGAGCGTTCTCCACGAATTCTAGCACAGATACGCAGTATTTT. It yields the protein CATSRAFSTNSSTDTQYF. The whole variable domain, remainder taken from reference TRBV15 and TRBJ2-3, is DAMVIQNPRYQVTQFGKPVTLSCSQTLNHNVMYWYQQKSSQAPKLLFHYYDKDFNNEADTPDNFQSRRPNTSFCFLDIRSPGLGDTAMYLCATSRAFSTNSSTDTQYFGPGTRLTVL.

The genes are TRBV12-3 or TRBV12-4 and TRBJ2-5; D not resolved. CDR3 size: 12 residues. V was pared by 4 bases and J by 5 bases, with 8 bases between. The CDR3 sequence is CASSSASETQYF. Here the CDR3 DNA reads TGTGCCAGCAGTTCGGCCAGCGAGACCCAGTACTTC.

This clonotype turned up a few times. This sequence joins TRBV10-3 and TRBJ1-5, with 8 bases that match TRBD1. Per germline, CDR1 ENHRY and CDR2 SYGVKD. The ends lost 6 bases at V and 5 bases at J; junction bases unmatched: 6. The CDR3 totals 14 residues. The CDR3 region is CAIRGQGSDQPQHF. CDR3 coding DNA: TGTGCCATCAGAGGACAGGGCTCGGATCAGCCCCAGCATTTT.

The DNA of the CDR3 is TGTGCCAGCAGCTCAGGACCGACAGGGGTCCAAGAGACCCAGTACTTC. This gives the protein CASSSGPTGVQETQYF. The V and J genes are TRBV7-9 and TRBJ2-5; TRBD1 aligns across 8 bases. This CDR3 contains 16 residues. Losses at the gene ends were 4 bases for V and 1 base for J; bases not matched to a gene: 8. Looked up from germline, CDR1 is SEHNR and CDR2 is FQNEAQ (reference sequence).

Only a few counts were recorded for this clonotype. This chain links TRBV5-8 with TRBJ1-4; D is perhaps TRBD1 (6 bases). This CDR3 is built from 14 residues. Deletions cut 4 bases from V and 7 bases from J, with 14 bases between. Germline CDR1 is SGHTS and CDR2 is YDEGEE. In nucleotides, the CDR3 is TGTGCCAGCAGCGACCGGGGGCTAAGTGAAAAACTGTTTTTT. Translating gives CASSDRGLSEKLFF.